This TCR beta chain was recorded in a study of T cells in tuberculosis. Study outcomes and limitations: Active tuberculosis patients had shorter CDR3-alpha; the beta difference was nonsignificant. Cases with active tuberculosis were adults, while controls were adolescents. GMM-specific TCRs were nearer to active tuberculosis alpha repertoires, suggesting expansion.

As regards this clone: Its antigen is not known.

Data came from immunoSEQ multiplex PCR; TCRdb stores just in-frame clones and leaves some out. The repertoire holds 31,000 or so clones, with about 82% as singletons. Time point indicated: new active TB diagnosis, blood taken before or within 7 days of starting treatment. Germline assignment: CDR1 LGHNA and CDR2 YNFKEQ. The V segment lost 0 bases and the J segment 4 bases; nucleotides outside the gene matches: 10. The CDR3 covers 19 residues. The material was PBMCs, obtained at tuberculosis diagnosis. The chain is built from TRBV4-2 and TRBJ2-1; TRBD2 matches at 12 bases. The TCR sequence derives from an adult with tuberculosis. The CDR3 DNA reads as TGTGCCAGCAGCCAAGATAAGGGGCTAGCGGGGGGGAGTTACAATGAGCAGTTCTTC. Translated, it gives CASSQDKGLAGGSYNEQFF.